This TCR beta chain appears in the sequencing data of a study of blood T cells in healthy people across ages. Points from the study as a whole: Expanded clonotype changes were possibly confounded by unknown donor CMV status. There was a strong correlation between TCR beta diversity and naive T cell percentage. Measured against age, TCR beta diversity per million T cells decreased in a roughly linear manner.

The CDR3 runs to 20 residues. Germline assignment: CDR1 LGHNA and CDR2 YSLEER. Trimming removed 0 bases from V and 0 bases from J; junction bases left unmatched: 8. Turning to this clonotype: Its antigen remains unidentified.

The second PCR ran roughly 6 to 11 cycles with a sample-barcoded 5' primer and J-beta primers. A tag from a template-switch adaptor with 12 random nucleotides marked each cDNA molecule. TCRdb re-called the 5' RACE reads through MiXCR, storing one row per CDR3 protein. The sample holds hundreds of thousands of distinct CDR3 sequences, 29% seen once. This chain uses TRBV4-3 with TRBJ2-2; 12 bases match TRBD2. The TCR was taken from a woman at least 80 years old in good health. Sequencing input: blood. CDR3 loop: CASSQELTSGGYSNTGELFF. The CDR3 DNA follows: TGCGCCAGCAGCCAAGAACTAACTAGCGGGGGGTATTCGAACACCGGGGAGCTGTTTTTT.